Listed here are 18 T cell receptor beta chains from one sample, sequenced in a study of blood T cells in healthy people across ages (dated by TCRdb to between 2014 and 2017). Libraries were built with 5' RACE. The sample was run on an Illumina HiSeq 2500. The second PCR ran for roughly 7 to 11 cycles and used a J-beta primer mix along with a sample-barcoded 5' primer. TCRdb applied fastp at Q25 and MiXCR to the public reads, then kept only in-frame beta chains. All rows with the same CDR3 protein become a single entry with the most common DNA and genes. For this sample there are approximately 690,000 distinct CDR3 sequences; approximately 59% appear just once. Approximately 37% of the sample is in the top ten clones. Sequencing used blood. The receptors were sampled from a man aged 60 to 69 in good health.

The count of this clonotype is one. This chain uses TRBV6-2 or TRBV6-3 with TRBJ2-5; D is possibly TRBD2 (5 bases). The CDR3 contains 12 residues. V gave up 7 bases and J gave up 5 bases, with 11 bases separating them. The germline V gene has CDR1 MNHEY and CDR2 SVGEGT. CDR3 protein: CASKAPGETQYF. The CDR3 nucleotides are TGTGCCAGCAAGGCCCCGGGGGAGACCCAGTACTTC.

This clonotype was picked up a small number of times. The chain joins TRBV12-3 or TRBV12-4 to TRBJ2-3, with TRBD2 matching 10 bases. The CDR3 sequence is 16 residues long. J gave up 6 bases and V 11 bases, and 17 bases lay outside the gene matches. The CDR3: CASTPLAGGLMDTQYF. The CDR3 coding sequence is TGTGCCTCGACACCATTAGCGGGGGGCCTAATGGATACGCAGTATTTT.

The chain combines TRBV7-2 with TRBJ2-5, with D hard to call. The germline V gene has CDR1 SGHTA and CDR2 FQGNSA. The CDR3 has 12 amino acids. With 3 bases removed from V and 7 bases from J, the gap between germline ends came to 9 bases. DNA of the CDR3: TGTGCCAGCAGCTTTGTTAAAGGGACCCAGTACTTC. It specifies CASSFVKGTQYF.

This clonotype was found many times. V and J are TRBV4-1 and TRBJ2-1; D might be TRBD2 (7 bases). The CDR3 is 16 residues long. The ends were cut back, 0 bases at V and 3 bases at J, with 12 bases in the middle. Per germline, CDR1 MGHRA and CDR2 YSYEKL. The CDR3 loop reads CASSQDGGGHYNEQFF. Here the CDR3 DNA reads TGCGCCAGCAGCCAAGATGGGGGGGGGCACTACAATGAGCAGTTCTTC.

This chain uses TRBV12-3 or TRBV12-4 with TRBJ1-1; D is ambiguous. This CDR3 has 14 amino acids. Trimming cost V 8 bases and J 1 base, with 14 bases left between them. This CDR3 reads CASPPQWGNTEAFF. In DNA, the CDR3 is TGTGCCAGCCCCCCTCAATGGGGGAACACTGAAGCTTTCTTT.

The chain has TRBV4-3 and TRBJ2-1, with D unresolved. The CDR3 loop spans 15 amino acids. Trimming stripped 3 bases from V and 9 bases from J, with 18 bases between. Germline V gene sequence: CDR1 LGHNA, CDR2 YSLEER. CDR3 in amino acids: CASSQQPMTPSEQFF. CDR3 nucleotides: TGCGCCAGCAGCCAGCAGCCAATGACCCCCAGTGAGCAGTTCTTC.

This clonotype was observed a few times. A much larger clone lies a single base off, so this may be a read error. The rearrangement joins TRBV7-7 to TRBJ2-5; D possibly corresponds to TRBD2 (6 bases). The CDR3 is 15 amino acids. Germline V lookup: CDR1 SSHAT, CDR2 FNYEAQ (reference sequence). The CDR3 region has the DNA TGTGCCAGCAGCTTAGGCGGGACGGTCCAAGAGACCCGGTACTTC. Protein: CASSLGGTVQETRYF.

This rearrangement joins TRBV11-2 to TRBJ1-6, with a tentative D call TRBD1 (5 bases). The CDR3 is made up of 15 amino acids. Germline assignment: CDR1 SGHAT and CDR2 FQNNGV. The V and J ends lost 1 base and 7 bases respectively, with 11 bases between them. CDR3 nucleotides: TGTGCCAGCAGCTTAGTAGGCAGGGAAAATTCACCCCTCCACTTT. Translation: CASSLVGRENSPLHF.

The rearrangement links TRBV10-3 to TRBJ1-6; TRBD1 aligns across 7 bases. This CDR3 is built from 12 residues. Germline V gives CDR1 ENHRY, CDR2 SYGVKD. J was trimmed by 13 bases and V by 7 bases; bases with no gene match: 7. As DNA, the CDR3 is TGTGCCATCAAGACAGGGAATACGCCCCTCCACTTT. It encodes CAIKTGNTPLHF.

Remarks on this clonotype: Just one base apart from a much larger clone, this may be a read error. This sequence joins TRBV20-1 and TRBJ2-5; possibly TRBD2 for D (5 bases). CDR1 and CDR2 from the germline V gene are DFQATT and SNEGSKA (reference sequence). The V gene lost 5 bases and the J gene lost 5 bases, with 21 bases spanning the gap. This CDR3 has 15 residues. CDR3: CSAFNPGTTGETQYF. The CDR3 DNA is TGCAGTGCTTTTAATCCGGGAACCACGGGGGAGACCCAGTACTTC.

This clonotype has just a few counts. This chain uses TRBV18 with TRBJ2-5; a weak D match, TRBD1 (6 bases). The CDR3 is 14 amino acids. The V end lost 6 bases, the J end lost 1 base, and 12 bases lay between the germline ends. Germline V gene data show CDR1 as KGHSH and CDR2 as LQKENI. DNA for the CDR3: TGTGCCAGCTCGTCCGGACAGATCCAAGAGACCCAGTACTTC. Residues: CASSSGQIQETQYF.

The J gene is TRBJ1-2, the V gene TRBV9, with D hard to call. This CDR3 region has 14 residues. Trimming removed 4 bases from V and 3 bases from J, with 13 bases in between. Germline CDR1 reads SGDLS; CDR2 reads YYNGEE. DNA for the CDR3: TGTGCCAGCAGCCCCTCGACCGACGACTATGGCTACACCTTC. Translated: CASSPSTDDYGYTF. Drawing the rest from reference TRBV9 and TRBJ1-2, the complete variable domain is DSGVTQTPKHLITATGQRVTLRCSPRSGDLSVYWYQQSLDQGLQFLIQYYNGEERAKGNILERFSAQQFPDLHSELNLSSLELGDSALYFCASSPSTDDYGYTFGSGTRLTVV.

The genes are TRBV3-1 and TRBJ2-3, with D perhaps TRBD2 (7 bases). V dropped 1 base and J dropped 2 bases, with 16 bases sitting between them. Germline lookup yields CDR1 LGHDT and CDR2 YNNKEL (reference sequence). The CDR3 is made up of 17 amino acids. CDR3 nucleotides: TGTGCCAGCAGCCAAGTGTTGCGGGCGGGGGCCACAGATACGCAGTATTTT. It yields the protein CASSQVLRAGATDTQYF.

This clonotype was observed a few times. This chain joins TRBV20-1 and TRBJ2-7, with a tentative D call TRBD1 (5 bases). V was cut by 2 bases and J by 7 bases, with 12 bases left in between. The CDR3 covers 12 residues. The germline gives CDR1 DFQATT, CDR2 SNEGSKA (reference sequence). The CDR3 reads CSARIRVGEQYF. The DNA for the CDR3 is TGCAGTGCTAGAATCAGGGTGGGGGAGCAGTACTTC.

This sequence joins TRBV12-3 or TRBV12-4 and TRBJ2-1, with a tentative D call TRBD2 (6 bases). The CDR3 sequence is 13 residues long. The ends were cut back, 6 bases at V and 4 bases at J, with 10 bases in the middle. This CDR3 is CASRLGGYNEQFF. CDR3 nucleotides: TGTGCCAGCAGACTTGGGGGGTACAATGAGCAGTTCTTC.

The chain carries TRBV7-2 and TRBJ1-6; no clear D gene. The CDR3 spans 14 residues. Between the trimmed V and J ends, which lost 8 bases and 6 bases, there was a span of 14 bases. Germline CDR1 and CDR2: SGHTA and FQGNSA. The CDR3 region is CASANGVGNSPLHF. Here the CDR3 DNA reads TGTGCCAGCGCTAATGGGGTCGGTAATTCACCCCTCCACTTT.

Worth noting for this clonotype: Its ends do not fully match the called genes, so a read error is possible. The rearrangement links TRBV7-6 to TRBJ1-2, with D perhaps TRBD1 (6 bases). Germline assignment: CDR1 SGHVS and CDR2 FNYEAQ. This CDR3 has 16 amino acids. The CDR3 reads CAGSLNSTGRNWGYTF. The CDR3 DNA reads TGTGCCGGCAGCTTAAACTCAACAGGGAGGAACTGGGGCTACACCTTC.

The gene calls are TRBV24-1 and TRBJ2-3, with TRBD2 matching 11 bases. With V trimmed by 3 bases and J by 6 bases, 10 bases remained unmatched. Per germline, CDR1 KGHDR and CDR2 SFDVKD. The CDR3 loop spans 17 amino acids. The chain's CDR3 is CATSDRASGGQRDTQYF. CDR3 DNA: TGTGCCACCAGTGATAGGGCTAGCGGGGGGCAGAGGGATACGCAGTATTTT.